This T cell receptor beta chain was captured by sequencing in a study of early T cells in non-severe SARS-CoV-2 infection. CDR1 MGHRA and CDR2 YSYEKL come from the germline V gene. This CDR3 is 16 amino acids long. J gave up 3 bases and V 0 bases, and 8 bases lay outside the gene matches. TCRdb used MiXCR to reprocess the 5' RACE reads, holding one entry per CDR3 protein. Counted here are some 91,000 distinct CDR3 sequences, around 13% occurring once; the ten biggest clones make up around 2.4%. The sample holds a few counts of this clonotype. This TCR came from an adult who was a healthcare worker with PCR-confirmed SARS-CoV-2 infection or an uninfected control (not recorded which). This chain uses TRBV4-1 with TRBJ2-7, with TRBD2 matching 7 bases. Sample: whole blood. DNA of the CDR3: TGCGCCAGCAGCCAAGATCCAAGCGGGGTTATCTACGAGCAGTACTTC. Its protein product is CASSQDPSGVIYEQYF.